This T cell receptor (beta chain) was identified in a study of blood T cell repertoires in COVID-19. Overall study context: Sample material is recorded as cDNA or gDNA derived from T cells, B-cell-depleted T cells, or PBMCs.

Participant ages covered roughly 18 to 89 years across 24 US areas. Recovery among Cohort 3 donors was established by two negative PCRs, clearance, or symptom resolution. The CDR3 is 13 residues long. V lost 2 bases and J lost 8, with 15 bases in between. The germline CDR1 and CDR2 sequences are GTSNPN and SVGIG (reference sequence). Using immunoSEQ multiplex PCR, the repertoire was profiled, and TCRdb retains in-frame clones only, with some absent. The sample holds around 210,000 clones; around 92% are singletons and the top ten take over 7%. The chain carries TRBV30 and TRBJ1-2; a weak D match, TRBD1 (6 bases). The TCR sequence derives from a woman aged 18-30 years who had recovered from COVID-19. Sequencing input: PBMCs or T cells enriched from blood (not recorded which). The CDR3 sequence is CAWSLLGAIGYTF. DNA of the CDR3: TGTGCCTGGAGTCTTCTGGGGGCGATCGGCTACACCTTC.